This T cell receptor beta chain is from a study of shared T cell receptors in the human thymus. Unmatched junction bases numbered 12, after V lost 9 bases and J lost 1 base. This CDR3 has 16 amino acids. Germline CDR1 and CDR2: SNHLY and FYNNEI. Data came from immunoSEQ multiplex PCR; TCRdb stores just in-frame clones and leaves some out. The table records 650,000 to 950,000 clones, 80% to 90% of them present only once. The same sample was also studied in work on human thymus T cells. That source reports: Surgeons resected thymus tissue during corrective heart surgery. Across thymic and blood repertoires, the usage of V and J genes appeared to be biased. Related studies noted strongly shared thymic repertoires across unrelated people.

The rearrangement uses TRBV2 and TRBJ1-1; 9 bases agree with TRBD1. Sequenced material: thymocytes. The source is a girl in the first two years of life with a congenital heart defect. The CDR3 DNA is TGTGCCAGACTCCCGGGACAGGGTCTGGGGAACACTGAAGCTTTCTTT. Residues: CARLPGQGLGNTEAFF.